The next 22 T cell receptor beta chains were all read from a single sample in a study of T cells in Graves' hyperthyroidism and ophthalmopathy. Amplified regions were TCR beta CDR3 sequences from RNA transcripts. The HTBI primer set was used in a first-round RT-PCR of the TCR CDR3. TCRdb called the multiplex PCR reads again in MiXCR, with one record for every CDR3 protein. In the table there are about 380,000 distinct CDR3 sequences, 14% of which are singletons. The source material was blood. Every receptor here comes from a woman younger than 45 with Graves' ophthalmopathy.

This clonotype showed up many times. The V gene is TRBV5-1, the J gene TRBJ2-1; D remains unclear. Trimming pared 3 bases from V and 0 bases from J, leaving 10 bases between. The CDR3 spans 15 residues. Germline CDR1 SGHRS, CDR2 YFSETQ. CDR3 sequence: CASSSGESSYNEQFF. Written as DNA, the CDR3 is TGCGCCAGCAGCTCAGGCGAGAGCTCCTACAATGAGCAGTTCTTC.

In this sample, this clonotype turned up many times. The chain employs TRBV27 and TRBJ2-1; TRBD2 might be the D (5 bases). The V and J ends lost 3 bases and 2 bases respectively, with 8 bases between them. CDR3 length: 14 amino acids. Germline assignment: CDR1 MNHEY and CDR2 SMNVEV (reference sequence). The CDR3 DNA reads TGTGCCAGCAGTTTTATACTAGCCTACAATGAGCAGTTCTTC. Protein product: CASSFILAYNEQFF.

This clonotype was found many times. V and J are TRBV2 and TRBJ2-7, with D perhaps being TRBD1 or TRBD2 (7 bases each). CDR3 length: 12 amino acids. Trimming left V 5 bases short and J 9 bases short, with 14 bases between. Germline V gene lookup returns CDR1 SNHLY and CDR2 FYNNEI. This CDR3 is CASSSGGDRQYF. CDR3 coding DNA: TGTGCCAGCAGTTCTGGGGGGGACAGGCAGTACTTC.

This clonotype was seen repeatedly, ten times or more. The chain joins TRBV29-1 to TRBJ2-1; 9 bases map to TRBD1. Germline values: CDR1 SQVTM, CDR2 ANQGSEA. The V gene end was trimmed by 7 bases and the J gene end by 8 bases; junction bases not matched to a gene: 15. The CDR3 has 15 residues. CDR3 DNA sequence: TGCAGCGCAGGCCGGGACAGGGAGGATCCATATGAGCAGTTCTTC. It yields the protein CSAGRDREDPYEQFF.

A word on this clonotype: A single base separates this from a much larger clone, so it may be a read error. This chain links TRBV19 with TRBJ1-1, with 10 positions matching TRBD1. In germline, CDR1 is LNHDA, CDR2 SQIVND (reference sequence). The CDR3 spans 16 residues. The CDR3 here is CASSVNPGQGNTEVFF. CDR3 sequence (DNA): TGTGCCAGTAGTGTCAATCCGGGACAGGGGAACACTGAAGTTTTCTTT.

The sample holds many counts of this clonotype. The chain joins TRBV5-1 to TRBJ2-3; D not certain. The CDR3 runs to 15 residues. Germline CDR1 reads SGHRS; CDR2 reads YFSETQ. The V end lost 3 bases, the J end lost 0 bases, and 11 bases lay between the germline ends. As DNA, the CDR3 is TGCGCCAGCAGCTCGTTCGGTTTGAGCACAGATACGCAGTATTTT. Translated: CASSSFGLSTDTQYF.

This clonotype was counted many times. The chain combines TRBV14 with TRBJ2-7, with D perhaps matching TRBD1 (6 bases). The CDR3 contains 18 residues. V was clipped by 0 bases and J by 0 bases, with 18 bases between them. Germline values: CDR1 SGHDN, CDR2 FVKESK. Here the CDR3 reads CASSQEGQPVRGSYEQYF. CDR3 DNA: TGTGCCAGCAGCCAAGAAGGACAGCCGGTTCGGGGCTCCTACGAGCAGTACTTC.

This clonotype was observed many times. For the CDR3, the DNA is TGCAGTGCGGCCCCCGGTCGAGGGACACCAAAAAACATTCAGTACTTC. Protein product: CSAAPGRGTPKNIQYF. The chain recombines TRBV20-1 with TRBJ2-4; tentatively, D is TRBD1 (6 bases). Germline assignment: CDR1 DFQATT and CDR2 SNEGSKA (reference sequence). V was clipped by 6 bases and J by 4 bases, with 22 bases between them. The CDR3 length is 16 residues.

The chain has TRBV19 and TRBJ1-6; the match to TRBD1 covers 7 bases. The J segment lost 5 bases and the V segment lost 8 bases, leaving 9 bases of the junction unmatched. Germline V gene data show CDR1 as LNHDA and CDR2 as SQIVND (reference sequence). This CDR3 has 15 residues. CDR3 coding DNA: TGTGCCAGTTGGGACAGAAGTTTACATAATTCACCCCTCCACTTT. It encodes CASWDRSLHNSPLHF. The entire variable domain, with the rest obtained from reference TRBV19 and TRBJ1-6, is as follows: DGGITQSPKYLFRKEGQNVTLSCEQNLNHDAMYWYRQDPGQGLRLIYYSQIVNDFQKGDIAEGYSVSREKKESFPLTVTSAQKNPTAFYLCASWDRSLHNSPLHFGNGTRLTVT.

This clonotype was detected a few times. V and J are TRBV7-9 and TRBJ1-1; 10 nucleotides align to TRBD1. Per the germline V gene, CDR1 is SEHNR and CDR2 is FQNEAQ (reference sequence). This CDR3 has 16 residues. The junction had 13 bases not matched to a gene; V was cut back by 5 bases and J by 7 bases. CDR3 bases: TGTGCCAGCAGCCCGGGACAGGGGATCTCGGAAGATGAAGCTTTCTTT. Amino acid sequence: CASSPGQGISEDEAFF.

This clonotype was picked up a small number of times. The V call is TRBV9, the J call TRBJ2-3, with TRBD2 matching over 11 bases. Per the germline V gene, CDR1 is SGDLS and CDR2 is YYNGEE. This CDR3 spans 16 amino acids. J gave up 3 bases and V 4 bases, and 7 bases lay outside the gene matches. The CDR3 reads CASSIRTSGLTDTQYF. In DNA, the CDR3 is TGTGCCAGCAGCATCCGGACTAGCGGGTTGACAGATACGCAGTATTTT.

This clonotype was found many times. The chain is built from TRBV6-1 and TRBJ2-3; 9 positions agree with TRBD2. Per germline, CDR1 MNHNS and CDR2 SASEGT. There are 16 residues in the CDR3. Trimming took 6 bases from V and 2 from J; bases not matched to a gene: 9. CDR3 in amino acids: CASRTSGSSPTDTQYF. The CDR3 DNA sequence: TGTGCCAGCAGGACTAGCGGCTCTTCCCCCACAGATACGCAGTATTTT.

Remarks on this clonotype: A much larger clone sits a single nucleotide away, making a read error possible. The V and J genes are TRBV28 and TRBJ2-7; D might be TRBD2 (5 bases). The CDR3 has 12 residues. Per germline, CDR1 MDHEN and CDR2 SYDVKM. CDR3 residues: CVSIGVQNEQHF. The CDR3 DNA reads TGTGTTTCGATCGGGGTCCAGAACGAGCAGCACTTC.

This clonotype was picked up many times. The rearrangement links TRBV14 to TRBJ2-7; D not resolved. Trimming stripped 0 bases from V and 3 bases from J, with 12 bases between. This CDR3 is 15 amino acids long. Germline values: CDR1 SGHDN, CDR2 FVKESK. As DNA, the CDR3 is TGTGCCAGCAGCCAAGATACGGCGGATTACTACGAGCAGTACTTC. It encodes CASSQDTADYYEQYF.

This clonotype was recorded many times. The gene calls are TRBV2 and TRBJ2-3; 8 bases align to TRBD2. Germline lookup yields CDR1 SNHLY and CDR2 FYNNEI. The V gene end was trimmed by 5 bases and the J gene end by 0 bases; junction bases not matched to a gene: 4. CDR3 size: 15 residues. The CDR3 DNA reads as TGTGCCAGCAGTAGACTAGCGCGTAGCACAGATACGCAGTATTTT. Its translation is CASSRLARSTDTQYF.

This clonotype was observed at least ten times. V gene TRBV2 combines with J gene TRBJ2-5; TRBD2 might be the D (7 bases). This CDR3 contains 15 residues. The V and J ends lost 7 bases and 4 bases respectively, with 19 bases between them. CDR1 SNHLY and CDR2 FYNNEI come from the germline V gene. The CDR3 sequence: CASIKRKGGRETQYF. DNA of the CDR3: TGTGCCAGCATCAAAAGGAAGGGGGGGAGAGAGACCCAGTACTTC.

This clonotype was recorded a few times. The CDR3 loop reads CASRGGVNYGYTF. The CDR3 DNA follows: TGTGCCAGCAGGGGGGGGGTGAACTATGGCTACACCTTC. The chain carries TRBV2 and TRBJ1-2, with a tentative D call TRBD1 (5 bases). V gave up 6 bases and J gave up 2 bases, with 10 bases separating them. There are 13 residues in the CDR3. CDR1 SNHLY and CDR2 FYNNEI come from the germline V gene.

This sequence joins TRBV6-2 or TRBV6-3 and TRBJ1-2; D is possibly TRBD1 (5 bases). In germline, CDR1 is MNHEY, CDR2 SVGEGT. Trimming took 6 bases from V and 2 from J, leaving 10 bases between them. There are 13 residues in the CDR3. DNA of the CDR3: TGTGCCAGCAGGGACGGGGCAAACTATGGCTACACCTTC. It encodes CASRDGANYGYTF.

There are many counts of this clonotype. The chain couples TRBV7-8 to TRBJ1-2, with D hard to call. Germline CDR1 is SGHVS and CDR2 is FQNEAQ. The V gene lost 5 bases and the J gene lost 5 bases, with 6 bases spanning the gap. The CDR3 loop spans 11 amino acids. The CDR3 DNA reads as TGTGCCAGCAGCCCCTTGTATGGCTACACCTTC. This sequence encodes CASSPLYGYTF.

The sample holds many counts of this clonotype. V gene TRBV30 combines with J gene TRBJ2-1; D gene unclear. In germline, CDR1 is GTSNPN, CDR2 SVGIG (reference sequence). The CDR3 is made up of 12 amino acids. Trimming left V 4 bases short and J 8 bases short, with 12 bases between. DNA of the CDR3: TGTGCCTGGACTCTCTCTAGGGATGAGCAGTTCTTC. This translates into CAWTLSRDEQFF.

This clonotype was seen a few times. The V call is TRBV25-1, the J call TRBJ1-1; possibly TRBD1 for D (6 bases). V was trimmed by 4 bases and J by 6 bases, leaving 12 bases between them. There are 13 residues in the CDR3. Germline V gene lookup returns CDR1 MGHDK and CDR2 SYGVNS. The CDR3 DNA follows: TGTGCCAGCAGTGCTGTACAGGGAGCTGAAGCTTTCTTT. Translated, it gives CASSAVQGAEAFF.

The chain has TRBV3-1 and TRBJ1-1, with D maybe TRBD1 (6 bases). Trimming pared 4 bases from V and 3 bases from J, leaving 12 bases between. Germline V gives CDR1 LGHDT, CDR2 YNNKEL (reference sequence). The CDR3 has 14 residues. The DNA for the CDR3 is TGTGCCAGCAGCCGTTTACAGGGATACACTGAAGCTTTCTTT. Translation gives CASSRLQGYTEAFF.